The rows below give T cell receptor beta chains drawn from one sample of a study of cytomegalovirus exposure and HLA in healthy donors. Produced via immunoSEQ multiplex PCR; TCRdb's table is partial and in-frame only. This table holds about 280,000 clones, roughly 90% found once. The material sequenced was PBMCs. The receptor source for this set is a woman aged 18-30 years in good health and CMV-seronegative. Both conserved end residues are part of each CDR3. Each record gives: D gene, CDR3 length, clone size, V gene, J gene, CDR3 protein, CDR3 DNA. D genes are given only for firm matches. The size entry is marked missing in some rows and otherwise reads once, few, many or a size class.

D: TRBD2; length: 15; size: once; V: TRBV5-4; J: TRBJ2-5; CDR3: CASSTSSGGQETQYF; DNA: TGTGCCAGCAGCACCAGCAGCGGGGGTCAAGAGACCCAGTACTTC
D: TRBD1; length: 16; size: .; V: TRBV6-5; J: TRBJ1-1; CDR3: CASSYGTGVGNTEAFF; DNA: TGTGCCAGCAGTTACGGGACAGGGGTTGGTAACACTGAAGCTTTCTTT
D: TRBD2; length: 16; size: once; V: TRBV2; J: TRBJ2-1; CDR3: CASKLGGWDYTMSQFF; DNA: TGTGCCAGCAAATTAGGAGGTTGGGACTATACAATGAGTCAGTTCTTC
D: .; length: 15; size: .; V: TRBV19; J: TRBJ1-5; CDR3: CASMRWGVSNQPQHF; DNA: TGTGCCAGTATGCGATGGGGGGTAAGCAATCAGCCCCAGCATTTT
D: .; length: 16; size: once; V: TRBV7-8; J: TRBJ1-5; CDR3: CASSLRWQGSNQPQHF; DNA: TGTGCCAGCAGCTTACGTTGGCAGGGCAGCAATCAGCCCCAGCATTTT
D: TRBD2; length: 15; size: .; V: TRBV5-1; J: TRBJ2-3; CDR3: CASSFGLAGTDTQYF; DNA: TGCGCCAGCAGCTTCGGACTAGCGGGGACAGATACGCAGTATTTT
D: TRBD2; length: 16; size: .; V: TRBV5-6; J: TRBJ2-3; CDR3: CASSPVGTRLTDTQYF; DNA: TGTGCCAGCAGCCCGGTTGGGACTAGATTAACAGATACGCAGTATTTT
D: .; length: 12; size: .; V: TRBV27; J: TRBJ2-7; CDR3: CASSPAGDGQYF; DNA: TGTGCCAGCAGTCCCGCAGGGGACGGGCAGTACTTC
D: TRBD1; length: 16; size: .; V: TRBV4-1; J: TRBJ2-3; CDR3: CASSQAGTGDTDTQYF; DNA: TGCGCCAGCAGCCAAGCTGGGACAGGGGACACAGATACGCAGTATTTT
D: .; length: 18; size: .; V: TRBV7-7; J: TRBJ2-1; CDR3: CASSLNWSPGSLPDRQFF; DNA: TGTGCTAGCAGCTTAAATTGGTCGCCGGGGTCGCTTCCCGACCGGCAGTTCTTC
D: .; length: 14; size: .; V: TRBV5-4; J: TRBJ1-1; CDR3: CASSFGFGDTEAFF; DNA: TGTGCCAGCAGCTTTGGGTTCGGGGACACTGAAGCTTTCTTT
D: .; length: 17; size: .; V: TRBV7-6; J: TRBJ2-1; CDR3: CASSLDWGGGKGNEQFF; DNA: TGTGCCAGCAGCTTAGATTGGGGGGGCGGAAAGGGCAATGAGCAGTTCTTC
D: TRBD2; length: 15; size: .; V: TRBV6-5; J: TRBJ2-7; CDR3: CASSYDWGGAYEQYF; DNA: TGTGCCAGCAGTTACGATTGGGGGGGAGCCTACGAGCAGTACTTC
D: TRBD1; length: 19; size: .; V: TRBV7-3; J: TRBJ2-2; CDR3: CASSLTGQGPDLNTGELFF; DNA: TGTGCCAGCAGCTTAACGGGACAGGGGCCCGATTTGAACACCGGGGAGCTGTTTTTT
D: .; length: 12; size: .; V: TRBV5-6; J: TRBJ1-5; CDR3: CASSQINQPQHF; DNA: TGTGCCAGCAGTCAGATCAATCAGCCCCAGCATTTT
D: .; length: 16; size: .; V: TRBV13; J: TRBJ2-3; CDR3: CASSPTTRGVSDTQYF; DNA: TGTGCCAGCAGCCCGACGACCAGGGGGGTATCAGATACGCAGTATTTT
D: TRBD1; length: 15; size: .; V: TRBV19; J: TRBJ1-1; CDR3: CASTQTGQGLAEAFF; DNA: TGTGCCAGTACTCAAACGGGACAGGGGTTGGCTGAAGCTTTCTTT
D: .; length: 13; size: .; V: TRBV14; J: TRBJ2-3; CDR3: CASSHQGTDTQYF; DNA: TGTGCCAGCAGCCATCAGGGCACAGATACGCAGTATTTT
D: TRBD2; length: 16; size: .; V: TRBV6-4; J: TRBJ2-3; CDR3: CASSDSSGGSTDTQYF; DNA: TGTGCCAGCAGTGACTCGAGCGGGGGGAGCACAGATACGCAGTATTTT
D: TRBD1; length: 16; size: .; V: TRBV5-6; J: TRBJ1-5; CDR3: CASSSIGTGPNQPQHF; DNA: TGTGCCAGCAGCAGCATCGGGACAGGGCCCAATCAGCCCCAGCATTTT
D: TRBD2; length: 19; size: .; V: TRBV7-9; J: TRBJ2-5; CDR3: CASSSLPGTSGGPQETQYF; DNA: TGTGCCAGCAGCTCCCTTCCCGGGACTAGCGGGGGGCCTCAAGAGACCCAGTACTTC
D: .; length: 12; size: .; V: TRBV6-5; J: TRBJ2-7; CDR3: CASSYSGGEQYF; DNA: TGTGCCAGCAGTTACTCCGGCGGGGAGCAGTACTTC
D: TRBD1; length: 14; size: .; V: TRBV11-2; J: TRBJ2-5; CDR3: CASSFYRGPETQYF; DNA: TGTGCCAGCAGCTTTTACAGGGGGCCGGAGACCCAGTACTTC
D: TRBD2; length: 13; size: .; V: TRBV5-4; J: TRBJ2-5; CDR3: CASSILAGETQYF; DNA: TGTGCCAGCAGCATATTAGCGGGGGAGACCCAGTACTTC
D: .; length: 12; size: .; V: TRBV30; J: TRBJ2-3; CDR3: CAWLANTDTQYF; DNA: TGTGCCTGGCTGGCCAACACAGATACGCAGTATTTT
D: .; length: 14; size: .; V: TRBV5-4; J: TRBJ2-1; CDR3: CASSLASSVHEQFF; DNA: TGTGCCAGCAGCTTGGCGAGTAGCGTACATGAGCAGTTCTTC
D: .; length: 13; size: .; V: TRBV5-1; J: TRBJ2-1; CDR3: CASSLDSGSEQFF; DNA: TGCGCCAGCAGCTTGGATTCGGGTTCTGAGCAGTTCTTC
D: .; length: 15; size: .; V: TRBV9; J: TRBJ1-3; CDR3: CASSPGSGAGNTIYF; DNA: TGTGCCAGCAGCCCAGGATCAGGGGCTGGAAACACCATATATTTT
D: TRBD1; length: 17; size: .; V: TRBV9; J: TRBJ1-3; CDR3: CASSGTGSLLPGNTIYF; DNA: TGTGCCAGCAGCGGGACAGGTTCCCTCCTGCCTGGAAACACCATATATTTT
D: TRBD1; length: 14; size: few; V: TRBV7-9; J: TRBJ2-1; CDR3: CASSSWDRDNEQFF; DNA: TGTGCCAGCAGCTCGTGGGACAGGGACAATGAGCAGTTCTTC
D: TRBD1; length: 14; size: once; V: TRBV28; J: TRBJ1-2; CDR3: CASSWIGQGQGYTF; DNA: TGTGCCAGCAGTTGGATTGGACAGGGGCAGGGCTACACCTTC
D: TRBD1; length: 15; size: .; V: TRBV5-1; J: TRBJ1-2; CDR3: CASSIRTGHPYGYTF; DNA: TGCGCCAGCAGTATCAGGACAGGGCATCCCTATGGCTACACCTTC
D: .; length: 13; size: .; V: TRBV19; J: TRBJ2-2; CDR3: CASTRFNTGELFF; DNA: TGTGCCAGTACTAGGTTCAACACCGGGGAGCTGTTTTTT
D: TRBD1; length: 13; size: .; V: TRBV13; J: TRBJ2-2; CDR3: CASSLGQSGELFF; DNA: TGTGCCAGCAGTTTGGGACAGTCCGGGGAGCTGTTTTTT
D: .; length: 15; size: .; V: TRBV9; J: TRBJ2-1; CDR3: CASSPGPARSDEQFF; DNA: TGTGCCAGCAGCCCCGGCCCGGCTAGGTCTGATGAGCAGTTCTTC
D: .; length: 14; size: once; V: TRBV29-1; J: TRBJ1-2; CDR3: CSVEQPRGFSGYTF; DNA: TGCAGCGTTGAACAACCCCGAGGTTTCAGTGGCTACACCTTC
D: .; length: 15; size: .; V: TRBV12-5; J: TRBJ2-7; CDR3: CASGSAVEVSYEQYF; DNA: TGTGCTAGTGGTTCGGCAGTAGAGGTTTCCTACGAGCAGTACTTC
D: .; length: 13; size: .; V: TRBV6-6; J: TRBJ1-2; CDR3: CASSLTGMDGYTF; DNA: TGTGCCAGCAGCCTCACAGGGATGGATGGCTACACCTTC
D: .; length: 13; size: .; V: TRBV5-6; J: TRBJ2-7; CDR3: CASSPGRSYEQYF; DNA: TGTGCCAGCAGCCCGGGGAGGTCCTACGAGCAGTACTTC
D: TRBD1; length: 13; size: once; V: TRBV6-1; J: TRBJ1-2; CDR3: CASRAGQGRGYTF; DNA: TGTGCCAGCAGAGCCGGACAGGGGCGCGGCTACACCTTC
D: TRBD1; length: 15; size: .; V: TRBV18; J: TRBJ1-6; CDR3: CASSPDRAYNSPLHF; DNA: TGTGCCAGCTCACCAGACAGGGCCTATAATTCACCCCTCCACTTT
D: TRBD2; length: 16; size: .; V: TRBV6-1; J: TRBJ2-7; CDR3: CASSGTSGVGSYEQYF; DNA: TGTGCCAGCAGTGGGACTAGCGGGGTTGGCTCCTACGAGCAGTACTTC
D: .; length: 20; size: .; V: TRBV5-1; J: TRBJ1-3; CDR3: CASSLDYLPRRSGSGNTIYF; DNA: TGCGCCAGCAGCTTGGATTACCTGCCCCGACGGTCAGGGTCTGGAAACACCATATATTTT
D: .; length: 15; size: .; V: TRBV9; J: TRBJ2-2; CDR3: CASSVTYPNTGELFF; DNA: TGTGCCAGCAGCGTAACCTACCCGAACACCGGGGAGCTGTTTTTT
D: .; length: 15; size: .; V: TRBV19; J: TRBJ1-2; CDR3: CASILTSGVPGGYTF; DNA: TGTGCCAGTATTCTAACTTCAGGGGTCCCGGGCGGCTACACCTTC
D: .; length: 13; size: .; V: TRBV6-5; J: TRBJ1-1; CDR3: CASATGFSTEAFF; DNA: TGTGCCAGCGCAACAGGGTTTAGCACTGAAGCTTTCTTT
D: .; length: 11; size: .; V: TRBV6-5; J: TRBJ1-2; CDR3: CASTAGYGYTF; DNA: TGTGCCAGCACCGCAGGCTATGGCTACACCTTC
D: TRBD1; length: 14; size: .; V: TRBV9; J: TRBJ2-5; CDR3: CASSAGQPQETQYF; DNA: TGTGCCAGCAGCGCGGGACAGCCTCAAGAGACTCAGTACTTC
D: TRBD1; length: 14; size: .; V: TRBV13; J: TRBJ2-2; CDR3: CASSSGTGDGELFF; DNA: TGTGCCAGCAGCTCCGGGACAGGGGACGGGGAGCTGTTTTTT
D: TRBD1; length: 16; size: .; V: TRBV6-6; J: TRBJ1-1; CDR3: CASSPKDRGLATEAFF; DNA: TGTGCCAGCAGTCCCAAGGACAGGGGGCTGGCCACTGAAGCTTTCTTT
D: .; length: 14; size: .; V: TRBV7-9; J: TRBJ1-2; CDR3: CASSHTSLNYGYTF; DNA: TGTGCCAGCAGCCACACCTCCCTTAACTATGGCTACACCTTC
D: .; length: 13; size: .; V: TRBV2; J: TRBJ2-5; CDR3: CASTREIQETQYF; DNA: TGTGCCAGCACACGGGAGATCCAAGAGACCCAGTACTTC
D: TRBD1; length: 15; size: .; V: TRBV2; J: TRBJ2-7; CDR3: CASSRGTGGSYEQYF; DNA: TGTGCCAGCAGTCGCGGGACAGGGGGCTCCTACGAGCAGTACTTC
D: .; length: 15; size: once; V: TRBV9; J: TRBJ1-3; CDR3: CASSRGLSWENTIYF; DNA: TGTGCCAGCAGCAGGGGACTTTCTTGGGAAAACACCATATATTTT
D: .; length: 14; size: .; V: TRBV19; J: TRBJ2-2; CDR3: CASRGRTGIGELFF; DNA: TGTGCCAGTAGGGGTCGCACAGGGATCGGGGAGCTGTTTTTT